This TCR beta chain was captured in a study of cytotoxic CD8 clonotypes in ibrutinib-treated CLL. The assay was immunoSEQ multiplex PCR, and TCRdb's table has in-frame clones only and misses some. The table shows 120,000 to 150,000 clones, with about 91% occurring only once. V dropped 7 bases and J dropped 12 bases, with 15 bases sitting between them. CDR3 size: 11 residues. Source: PBMCs, taken after 12 months of ibrutinib treatment. This TCR was recovered from a human donor with chronic lymphocytic leukemia. The V gene is TRBV23-1, the J gene TRBJ2-5; D remains ambiguous. TRBV23-1 carries the ORF label, with uncertain function. The CDR3: CASIHEGQEYF. CDR3 DNA: TGCGCCAGCATACACGAAGGTCAAGAGTACTTC.